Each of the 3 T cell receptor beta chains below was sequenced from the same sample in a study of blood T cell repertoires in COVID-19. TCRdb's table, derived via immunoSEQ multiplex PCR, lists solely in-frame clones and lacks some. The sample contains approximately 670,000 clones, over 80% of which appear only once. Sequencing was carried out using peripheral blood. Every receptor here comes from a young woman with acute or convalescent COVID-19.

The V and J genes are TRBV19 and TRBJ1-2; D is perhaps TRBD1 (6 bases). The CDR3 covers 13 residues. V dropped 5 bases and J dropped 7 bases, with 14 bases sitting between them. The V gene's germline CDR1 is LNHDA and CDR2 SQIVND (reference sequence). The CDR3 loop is CASSPQTGFGYTF. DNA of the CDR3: TGTGCCAGTAGTCCTCAAACAGGGTTTGGCTACACCTTC.

The DNA of the CDR3 is TGTGCCAGCAGTGAATCGGGCAGGGGAGTCTACACCTTC. Encoded protein: CASSESGRGVYTF. V gene TRBV25-1 combines with J gene TRBJ1-2; the D gene is possibly TRBD1 (6 bases). The germline V gene has CDR1 MGHDK and CDR2 SYGVNS. V gave up 1 base and J gave up 10 bases, with 13 bases separating them. CDR3 length equals 13 residues.

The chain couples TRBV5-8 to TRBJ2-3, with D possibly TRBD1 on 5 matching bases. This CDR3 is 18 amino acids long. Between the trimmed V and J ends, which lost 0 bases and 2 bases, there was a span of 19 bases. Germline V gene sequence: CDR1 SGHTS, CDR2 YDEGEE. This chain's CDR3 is CASSLDVRQIRATDTQYF. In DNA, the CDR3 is TGTGCCAGCAGCTTGGACGTAAGACAGATCCGGGCCACAGATACGCAGTATTTT.